The source of this T cell receptor beta chain is a study of shared clonotypes between healthy human individuals. Study details: Per-donor plates numbered three CD4 naive, three CD4 memory, two CD8 naive and one CD8 memory. Study findings and constraints: Sharing across four donors was seen in around 5.1% of naive CD4 clonotypes.

Regarding this clone: Its antigen remains unidentified.

All participating donors were Caucasian adults from Nashville, Tennessee. Germline CDR1 and CDR2: LGHNA and YNFKEQ. CDR3 length: 16 amino acids. V lost 4 bases to trimming and J lost 1 base; unmatched junction nucleotides: 6. Sequencing was performed with immunoSEQ multiplex PCR; in TCRdb, only in-frame clones are kept and a portion is missing. Among under 650,000 clones listed, 90% to 96% were seen once. Sequencing input: naive CD4+ T cells sorted from blood. Specified subset: CD45RA+ positively selected. This sequence originates from a woman aged 30 to 39 in good health. The chain links TRBV4-2 to TRBJ2-1, with TRBD2 matching 8 bases. This CDR3 is CASSPAGEGSYNEQFF. CDR3 nucleotide sequence: TGTGCCAGCAGCCCAGCGGGGGAGGGGTCCTACAATGAGCAGTTCTTC.